These 5 T cell receptor beta chains were sequenced from one sample in a study of T cell responses to AZD1222 COVID-19 vaccine. Clones were sequenced by immunoSEQ multiplex PCR, and TCRdb holds only the in-frame ones, with some missing. Of roughly 100,000 clones in the sample, roughly 86% were seen once. Here the sequenced sample was peripheral blood, taken on day 0 of AZD1222 vaccination. Receptors originate from an adult in good health.

This clone has a handful of counts. The chain links TRBV7-2 to TRBJ2-1; TRBD2 matches at 9 bases. The CDR3 length is 15 residues. The J segment lost 7 bases and the V segment lost 1 base, leaving 5 bases of the junction unmatched. The germline CDR1 and CDR2 sequences are SGHTA and FQGNSA. CDR3 region: CASSLDSGSDNEQFF. The CDR3 bases are TGTGCCAGCAGCTTAGATAGCGGGAGTGATAATGAGCAGTTCTTC.

This clone showed up just once. The V and J genes are TRBV6-6 and TRBJ2-7, with D possibly TRBD2 on 6 matching bases. In germline, CDR1 is MNHNY, CDR2 SVGAGI (reference sequence). V was pared by 7 bases and J by 2 bases, with 15 bases between. This CDR3 contains 14 residues. The CDR3 sequence is CASKNSGLTYEQYF. The CDR3, as DNA: TGTGCCAGCAAAAATTCCGGACTAACCTACGAGCAGTACTTC.

This clone appeared a few times. V gene TRBV30 combines with J gene TRBJ2-4; tentatively, D is TRBD1 (6 bases). CDR1 GTSNPN and CDR2 SVGIG come from the germline V gene (reference sequence). Trimming removed 2 bases from V and 1 base from J, with 21 bases in between. The CDR3 covers 18 residues. Here the CDR3 reads CAWSPFARGKMAKNIQYF. CDR3 DNA sequence: TGTGCCTGGAGTCCCTTCGCCAGGGGAAAGATGGCCAAAAACATTCAGTACTTC.

The table lists this clone with a count of one. The chain combines TRBV2 with TRBJ2-6; no definite D call. CDR1 SNHLY and CDR2 FYNNEI come from the germline V gene. The V and J ends lost 2 bases and 0 bases respectively, with 5 bases between them. The length of the CDR3 is 15 residues. The CDR3 DNA reads as TGTGCCAGCAGTGAACAGCCCTCTGGGGCCAACGTCCTGACTTTC. Translation gives CASSEQPSGANVLTF.

The J gene is TRBJ1-6, the V gene TRBV4-3, with no clear D. The germline V gene encodes CDR1 LGHNA and CDR2 YSLEER. V dropped 0 bases and J dropped 10 bases, with 10 bases sitting between them. The CDR3 loop spans 14 amino acids. The chain's CDR3 is CASSQDLPGSPLHF. The CDR3, as DNA: TGCGCCAGCAGCCAAGATCTTCCCGGATCACCCCTCCACTTT.